What follows are 25 T cell receptor beta chains derived from one specimen sequenced in a study of blood T cell repertoires in COVID-19. The protocol was immunoSEQ multiplex PCR, while the TCRdb copy is restricted to in-frame clones and leaves out a portion. The table has about 150,000 clones, approximately 90% seen once; the top ten hold under 6%. Input material: peripheral blood. The receptors come from a human donor in a cohort sampled during active COVID-19.

This clone was counted a single time. The rearrangement joins TRBV2 to TRBJ2-2, with 9 bases that match TRBD1. This CDR3 region has 15 residues. Looked up from germline, CDR1 is SNHLY and CDR2 is FYNNEI. V lost 6 bases to trimming and J lost 4 bases; unmatched junction nucleotides: 6. CDR3 in DNA: TGTGCCAGCAGCAAAACAGGGGGCAGCACCGGGGAGCTGTTTTTT. Its protein product is CASSKTGGSTGELFF.

CDR3 DNA sequence: TGTGCCAGCAGCCAATCTCGGACTAGCGCGAGTCGGAGGGAGCAGTTCTTC. It codes for CASSQSRTSASRREQFF. This rearrangement joins TRBV3-1 (or the pseudogene TRBV3-2) to TRBJ2-1; 9 nucleotides match TRBD2. V was clipped by 2 bases and J by 10 bases; unmatched bases: 15. CDR1 is LGHDT and CDR2 is YNNKEL in the germline V gene (reference sequence). The CDR3 contains 17 residues.

The rearrangement joins TRBV21-1 to TRBJ2-3; the table names TRBD2, a call not compared with the DNA. TRBV21-1 is termed a pseudogene. The CDR3 has 15 amino acids. The DNA for the CDR3 is TGTGCCAGCAGTGGGACTGCCCCCTGCACAGATACGCAGTATTTT. Amino acid sequence: CASSGTAPCTDTQYF.

This clone was picked up one time. The chain joins TRBV27 to TRBJ1-2; D uncertain. Germline assignment: CDR1 MNHEY and CDR2 SMNVEV (reference sequence). The V and J ends lost 7 bases and 4 bases respectively, with 16 bases between them. This CDR3 is built from 14 residues. The CDR3 region has the DNA TGTGCCAGCAAAGGCAGGATGGAAAGCTATGGCTACACCTTC. As protein: CASKGRMESYGYTF.

This CDR3 is CASSSDGWGRAQHF. In DNA, the CDR3 is TGTGCCAGCAGCTCGGACGGATGGGGGAGGGCCCAGCATTTT. V usage is TRBV7-9 and J usage is TRBJ1-5; D perhaps matches TRBD1 (5 bases). V was pared by 4 bases and J by 11 bases, with 18 bases between. The CDR3 loop spans 14 amino acids. Germline CDR1 SEHNR, CDR2 FQNEAQ (reference sequence).

The gene calls are TRBV3-1 (or the pseudogene TRBV3-2) and TRBJ1-2; D is undetermined. The CDR3 loop spans 14 amino acids. CDR1 LGHDT and CDR2 YNNKEL come from the germline V gene (reference sequence). V was pared by 1 base and J by 7 bases, with 13 bases between. CDR3 DNA sequence: TGTGCCAGCAGCCAAGTATCGGGGTCGGGTGGCTACACCTTC. This codes for CASSQVSGSGGYTF.

There are a few counts of this clone. This chain connects TRBV7-2 to TRBJ2-7, with 11 bases lining up with TRBD2. The CDR3 runs to 15 residues. From germline, CDR1 is SGHTA and CDR2 FQGNSA. Trimming removed 6 bases from V and 2 bases from J; junction bases left unmatched: 6. The CDR3 region has the DNA TGTGCCAGCAGGTACGGACTAGCGGGTCCCTACGAGCAGTACTTC. Its protein product is CASRYGLAGPYEQYF. Looking up the rest from reference TRBV7-2 and TRBJ2-7 gives the full variable domain: GAGVSQSPSNKVTEKGKDVELRCDPISGHTALYWYRQSLGQGLEFLIYFQGNSAPDKSGLPSDRFSAERTGGSVSTLTIQRTQQEDSAVYLCASRYGLAGPYEQYFGPGTRLTVT.

This rearrangement joins TRBV30 to TRBJ1-4, with a weak D call TRBD1 (5 bases). There are 15 residues in the CDR3. Trimming cost V 5 bases and J 4 bases, with 17 bases left between them. The V gene's germline CDR1 is GTSNPN and CDR2 SVGIG (reference sequence). CDR3 residues: CAWAPPQGGNEKLFF. CDR3 in DNA: TGTGCCTGGGCCCCCCCCCAGGGCGGTAATGAAAAACTGTTTTTT.

The chain joins TRBV14 to TRBJ2-3; 9 nucleotides match TRBD1. V lost 6 bases, J lost 5 bases, and 3 bases stayed unmatched. This CDR3 has 13 residues. The germline CDR1 and CDR2 sequences are SGHDN and FVKESK. This chain's CDR3 is CASRRTGVDTQYF. Written as DNA, the CDR3 is TGTGCCAGCAGGCGGACAGGGGTAGATACGCAGTATTTT.

This clone was found once. The genes are TRBV7-2 and TRBJ1-1, with a possible D match to TRBD1 (6 bases). The germline CDR1 and CDR2 sequences are SGHTA and FQGNSA. Trimming cost V 5 bases and J 0 bases, with 13 bases left between them. The CDR3 sequence is 15 residues long. DNA for the CDR3: TGTGCCAGCAGCCCGACCCGGACAGTGAACACTGAAGCTTTCTTT. This encodes CASSPTRTVNTEAFF. Complete variable domain (other parts from reference TRBV7-2 and TRBJ1-1): GAGVSQSPSNKVTEKGKDVELRCDPISGHTALYWYRQSLGQGLEFLIYFQGNSAPDKSGLPSDRFSAERTGGSVSTLTIQRTQQEDSAVYLCASSPTRTVNTEAFFGQGTRLTVV.

V usage is TRBV5-1 and J usage is TRBJ2-1; TRBD2 might be the D (5 bases). The CDR3 runs to 16 residues. Trimming pared 0 bases from V and 0 bases from J, leaving 10 bases between. CDR1 SGHRS and CDR2 YFSETQ come from the germline V gene. The CDR3 loop reads CASSLAGMSSYNEQFF. The DNA of the CDR3 is TGCGCCAGCAGCTTGGCGGGGATGAGCTCCTACAATGAGCAGTTCTTC.

The chain has TRBV6-5 and TRBJ2-7; 11 bases agree with TRBD1. The CDR3 has 15 amino acids. Germline CDR1 reads MNHEY; CDR2 reads SVGAGI. The trim removed 7 bases at V and 2 bases at J, leaving 7 bases unmatched. The CDR3 here is CASTGGGQGAYEQYF. As DNA, the CDR3 is TGTGCCAGCACGGGTGGGGGACAGGGGGCCTACGAGCAGTACTTC.

This clone was picked up one time. The chain employs TRBV15 and TRBJ1-5, with a possible D match to TRBD1 (6 bases). Germline V CDR1 and CDR2: LNHNV, YYDKDF (reference sequence). Trimming pared 0 bases from V and 5 bases from J, leaving 11 bases between. CDR3 length: 15 residues. CDR3 coding DNA: TGTGCCACCAGCAGAGATGATACAGGGTATCAGCCCCAGCATTTT. Its protein product is CATSRDDTGYQPQHF.

The chain links TRBV5-6 to TRBJ1-3; 8 bases match TRBD1. This CDR3 region has 14 residues. V gave up 6 bases and J gave up 4 bases; unmatched junction bases: 6. Germline V CDR1 and CDR2: SGHDT, YYEEEE. CDR3 in DNA: TGTGCCAGCAATCCAGGGGGCAAGGGAAACACCATATATTTT. Its protein is CASNPGGKGNTIYF.

This rearrangement joins TRBV2 to TRBJ2-3; possibly TRBD1 for D (5 bases). CDR3 length: 15 amino acids. Germline V gene sequence: CDR1 SNHLY, CDR2 FYNNEI. The V and J ends lost 2 bases and 1 base respectively, with 10 bases between them. CDR3 nucleotide sequence: TGTGCCAGCAGTGAACTTAGGGGTGGCACAGATACGCAGTATTTT. It codes for CASSELRGGTDTQYF. Full variable domain (missing parts from reference TRBV2 and TRBJ2-3): EPEVTQTPSHQVTQMGQEVILRCVPISNHLYFYWYRQILGQKVEFLVSFYNNEISEKSEIFDDQFSVERPDGSNFTLKIRSTKLEDSAMYFCASSELRGGTDTQYFGPGTRLTVL.

The CDR3 sequence is CASSLATGRGYTIYF. CDR3 DNA sequence: TGCGCCAGCAGCTTGGCCACGGGCCGGGGGTACACCATATATTTT. This chain uses TRBV5-1 with TRBJ1-3; a weak D match, TRBD1 (5 bases). V lost 0 bases, J lost 8 bases, and 15 bases lay in between. The CDR3 spans 15 residues. Germline V gene lookup returns CDR1 SGHRS and CDR2 YFSETQ.

This CDR3 reads CASSYRTSTEAFF. The CDR3 DNA follows: TGTGCCAGCAGTTACAGGACCAGCACTGAAGCTTTCTTT. V is TRBV28 and J is TRBJ1-1; a possible D gene is TRBD1 (5 bases). Germline-derived CDR1 and CDR2 are MDHEN and SYDVKM. CDR3 length equals 13 residues. V lost 4 bases and J lost 4, with 10 bases in between.

The chain joins TRBV13 to TRBJ2-7; tentative D call: TRBD1 (6 bases). This CDR3 comprises 14 residues. The germline V and J ends were trimmed by 0 bases and 4 bases, with 10 bases remaining between them. Germline CDR1 and CDR2: PRHDT and FYEKMQ (reference sequence). CDR3 nucleotides: TGTGCCAGCAGCTTAGGCAGGACAGTATACGAGCAGTACTTC. This gives the protein CASSLGRTVYEQYF.

Written as DNA, the CDR3 is TGTGCCAGTAGTGGGGGACAGGGGCCACGGAACACTGAAGCTTTCTTT. Its protein is CASSGGQGPRNTEAFF. The chain recombines TRBV19 with TRBJ1-1; 10 bases are shared with TRBD1. The germline gives CDR1 LNHDA, CDR2 SQIVND (reference sequence). The CDR3 is 16 residues long. V gave up 5 bases and J gave up 1 base; unmatched junction bases: 7.

This chain links TRBV7-9 with TRBJ2-7, with D tentatively TRBD2 (5 bases). This CDR3 is built from 13 residues. Germline-derived CDR1 and CDR2 are SEHNR and FQNEAQ (reference sequence). V lost 2 bases to trimming and J lost 3 bases, with 8 bases between them. For the CDR3, the DNA is TGTGCCAGCAGCTTACTTGGGAGCTACGAGCAGTACTTC. Translated, it gives CASSLLGSYEQYF.

The V gene is TRBV5-1, the J gene TRBJ2-2, with D tentatively TRBD1 (6 bases). Deletions cut 4 bases from V and 7 bases from J, with 20 bases between. This CDR3 has 16 amino acids. Germline values: CDR1 SGHRS, CDR2 YFSETQ. In DNA form, the CDR3 reads TGCGCCAGCAGCACGGGACCTCCCGGACAGAACGGGGAGCTGTTTTTT. It yields the protein CASSTGPPGQNGELFF.

The chain links TRBV7-8 to TRBJ1-2; D is unresolved. Germline CDR1 SGHVS, CDR2 FQNEAQ. V was trimmed by 6 bases and J by 0 bases, leaving 11 bases between them. This CDR3 has 14 residues. The CDR3 nucleotides read TGTGCCAGCAGTTTCGGGGAGACTAACTATGGCTACACCTTC. This gives the protein CASSFGETNYGYTF.

Comment on this clone: The junction departs from germline at one end; a sequencing error may be responsible. This CDR3 is also generated by other DNA sequences in the sample. This chain uses TRBV6-1 with TRBJ2-7, with 8 bases that match TRBD1. This CDR3 region has 15 residues. The germline CDR1 and CDR2 sequences are MNHNS and SASEGT. As DNA, the CDR3 is TGTGCCAGCAGTGAATCAGGGGGCGAAACCTACGAGCAATACTTC. It specifies CASSESGGETYEQYF.

The CDR3 reads CASSPSRVHEQYF. For the CDR3, the DNA is TGTGCCAGCAGCCCCTCCAGGGTACACGAGCAGTACTTC. The V and J genes are TRBV7-9 and TRBJ2-7, with D tentatively TRBD1 (5 bases). Germline values: CDR1 SEHNR, CDR2 FQNEAQ (reference sequence). This CDR3 comprises 13 residues. With 5 bases removed from V and 5 bases from J, the gap between germline ends came to 13 bases.

J is TRBJ2-2 and V is TRBV7-8; no clear D gene. Germline V gives CDR1 SGHVS, CDR2 FQNEAQ. This CDR3 is built from 11 residues. The V end lost 5 bases, the J end lost 7 bases, and 5 bases lay between the germline ends. CDR3 sequence (DNA): TGTGCCAGCAGCCGGAGCGGGGAGCTGTTTTTT. This sequence encodes CASSRSGELFF.